This T cell receptor (beta chain) was found in a study of T cells in localized non-small cell lung cancer. Comment on this clone: Its antigen is still unknown.

Libraries were prepared by immunoSEQ multiplex PCR; TCRdb keeps only in-frame clonotypes and omits some of them. The sample holds some 1,000 clones, approximately 25% seen once. Overall study findings and caveats: Elevated blood T cell density was associated with longer overall survival. Adjacent uninvolved lung had the highest clonality, suggesting focused antigen responses.

This CDR3 is 13 amino acids long. V was clipped by 5 bases and J by 7 bases, with 12 bases between them. The germline gives CDR1 SQVTM, CDR2 ANQGSEA. This TCR came from a male donor aged 60 or older with stage II squamous cell lung carcinoma. The chain couples TRBV29-1 to TRBJ1-6; D possibly corresponds to TRBD1 (5 bases). The sample in question was normal lung tissue next to the tumor, obtained before any cancer treatment. The CDR3 sequence: CSVLSGDNSPLHF. The CDR3 bases are TGCAGCGTTCTTAGTGGGGACAATTCACCCCTCCACTTT. The full variable domain, its missing parts supplied by reference TRBV29-1 and TRBJ1-6, is SAVISQKPSRDICQRGTSLTIQCQVDSQVTMMFWYRQQPGQSLTLIATANQGSEATYESGFVIDKFPISRPNLTFSTLTVSNMSPEDSSIYLCSVLSGDNSPLHFGNGTRLTVT.